The rows below give T cell receptor beta chains drawn from one sample of a study of cytomegalovirus exposure and HLA in healthy donors. This table comes from immunoSEQ multiplex PCR, and its TCRdb copy is limited to in-frame clones, with some not included. The sample lists approximately 120,000 clones; roughly 79% were seen once. The sequenced sample consisted of PBMCs. These receptors were taken from a woman aged 25 to 39 in good health and CMV-seronegative. Each CDR3 is given with its conserved first and last residue. A D gene is named only where the DNA matches it firmly. Not all rows give a size; the values are once, few, many and, for expanded clones, a class.

J: TRBJ1-1
size: -
V: TRBV18
D: -
CDR3: CASSEQGRDTEAFF
DNA: TGTGCCAGCTCAGAGCAGGGGAGGGACACTGAAGCTTTCTTT

J: TRBJ2-1
size: -
V: TRBV7-2
D: TRBD2
CDR3: CASSITRAGGQFF
DNA: TGTGCCAGCAGCATTACGAGAGCGGGAGGGCAGTTCTTC

J: TRBJ1-1
size: -
V: TRBV28
D: TRBD1
CDR3: CASSLVQGDEAFF
DNA: TGTGCCAGCAGTTTGGTACAGGGGGACGAAGCTTTCTTT

J: TRBJ2-1
size: -
V: TRBV4-1
D: -
CDR3: CASSQSETAYNEQFF
DNA: TGCGCCAGCAGCCAGTCCGAGACAGCCTACAATGAGCAGTTCTTC

J: TRBJ2-3
size: -
V: TRBV30
D: -
CDR3: CAWNQNSDTQYF
DNA: TGTGCCTGGAATCAAAACAGCGATACGCAGTATTTT

J: TRBJ2-7
size: -
V: TRBV11-2
D: -
CDR3: CASSFSREQYF
DNA: TGTGCCAGCAGCTTTTCGCGTGAGCAGTACTTC

J: TRBJ1-4
size: -
V: TRBV27
D: -
CDR3: CASSSSGLELFF
DNA: TGTGCCAGCAGTTCCTCAGGTCTCGAACTGTTTTTT

J: TRBJ2-7
size: few
V: TRBV23-1
D: TRBD2
CDR3: CASNKSSGKLDEQYF
DNA: TGCGCCAGCAACAAAAGTAGCGGGAAGTTAGACGAGCAGTACTTC

J: TRBJ2-1
size: few
V: TRBV10-2
D: TRBD1
CDR3: CASSEDRGGEQFF
DNA: TGCGCCAGCAGTGAGGACAGGGGAGGTGAGCAGTTCTTC

J: TRBJ2-3
size: -
V: TRBV29-1
D: -
CDR3: CSVRITDTQYF
DNA: TGCAGCGTGCGAATCACAGATACGCAGTATTTT

J: TRBJ2-3
size: once
V: TRBV5-6
D: TRBD1
CDR3: CASSFRTGGGTDTQYF
DNA: TGTGCCAGCAGCTTCAGGACAGGGGGTGGCACAGATACGCAGTATTTT

J: TRBJ2-2
size: once
V: TRBV27
D: -
CDR3: CASSSVNTGELFF
DNA: TGTGCCAGCAGTTCGGTTAACACCGGGGAGCTGTTTTTT

J: TRBJ2-7
size: -
V: TRBV11-2
D: -
CDR3: CASTLGGGRFSYEQYF
DNA: TGTGCCAGCACCTTGGGGGGGGGCCGTTTTTCCTACGAGCAGTACTTC

J: TRBJ2-5
size: -
V: TRBV7-9
D: -
CDR3: CASSFVGGGETQYF
DNA: TGTGCCAGCAGCTTTGTGGGAGGTGGAGAGACCCAGTACTTC

J: TRBJ2-7
size: -
V: TRBV11-2
D: -
CDR3: CASSLADYYEQYF
DNA: TGTGCCAGCAGCTTAGCCGACTATTACGAGCAGTACTTC

J: TRBJ1-3
size: once
V: TRBV30
D: -
CDR3: CAWSTSAFSGNTIYF
DNA: TGTGCCTGGAGTACCTCAGCGTTTTCTGGAAACACCATATATTTT

J: TRBJ1-6
size: -
V: TRBV5-1
D: -
CDR3: CASSGGLQNGSPLHF
DNA: TGCGCCAGCAGCGGGGGACTCCAAAACGGTTCACCCCTCCACTTT

J: TRBJ2-5
size: -
V: TRBV5-6
D: TRBD2
CDR3: CASSLGTSGTETQYF
DNA: TGTGCCAGCAGCTTAGGGACTAGCGGGACGGAGACCCAGTACTTC

J: TRBJ2-7
size: -
V: TRBV28
D: TRBD1
CDR3: CASSLDRVYEQYF
DNA: TGTGCCAGCAGTTTAGACAGGGTCTACGAGCAGTACTTC

J: TRBJ2-5
size: -
V: TRBV5-6
D: TRBD2
CDR3: CASSLRSTGGMETQYF
DNA: TGTGCCAGCAGCTTGAGGTCGACGGGAGGAATGGAGACCCAGTACTTC

J: TRBJ2-1
size: -
V: TRBV5-1
D: TRBD2
CDR3: CASSLVAGGDNEQFF
DNA: TGCGCCAGCAGCTTGGTGGCGGGAGGAGACAATGAGCAGTTCTTC

J: TRBJ2-1
size: -
V: TRBV20-1
D: -
CDR3: CSALLVNEQFF
DNA: TGCAGTGCTTTACTCGTAAATGAGCAGTTCTTC

J: TRBJ1-5
size: -
V: TRBV30
D: -
CDR3: CAWSVGGRRGGQPQHF
DNA: TGTGCCTGGAGTGTTGGAGGTAGGAGGGGAGGGCAGCCCCAGCATTTT

J: TRBJ2-1
size: -
V: TRBV11-2
D: TRBD2
CDR3: CASSGGLAGPNEQFF
DNA: TGTGCCAGCAGCGGCGGACTAGCGGGGCCCAATGAGCAGTTCTTC

J: TRBJ1-1
size: -
V: TRBV5-4
D: -
CDR3: CASSYDSGGTEAFF
DNA: TGTGCCAGCAGTTACGACAGCGGGGGCACTGAAGCTTTCTTT

J: TRBJ2-1
size: -
V: TRBV19
D: TRBD2
CDR3: CASSIRSGGYNEQFF
DNA: TGTGCCAGTAGTATCCGTAGCGGGGGCTACAATGAGCAGTTCTTC

J: TRBJ2-5
size: -
V: TRBV27
D: -
CDR3: CASSFTLGVKTQYF
DNA: TGTGCCAGCAGTTTTACCCTAGGGGTAAAGACCCAGTACTTC

J: TRBJ2-2
size: once
V: TRBV5-1
D: -
CDR3: CASSSRGDFTGELFF
DNA: TGCGCCAGCAGTTCACGTGGAGATTTTACCGGGGAGCTGTTTTTT

J: TRBJ1-2
size: -
V: TRBV2
D: -
CDR3: CASSVLNLGGGGGYTF
DNA: TGTGCCAGCAGTGTATTAAACTTAGGGGGGGGCGGCGGCTACACCTTC

J: TRBJ2-1
size: -
V: TRBV28
D: TRBD2
CDR3: CASSPPGLAGGNEQFF
DNA: TGTGCCAGCAGTCCCCCGGGACTAGCGGGAGGAAATGAGCAGTTCTTC

J: TRBJ2-1
size: -
V: TRBV13
D: TRBD2
CDR3: CAGAGRGGNEQFF
DNA: TGTGCCGGTGCTGGTCGGGGGGGAAATGAGCAGTTCTTC

J: TRBJ1-1
size: -
V: TRBV11-1
D: TRBD1
CDR3: CASSLPQGASTEAFF
DNA: TGTGCCAGCAGCTTACCACAGGGGGCTTCCACTGAAGCTTTCTTT

J: TRBJ2-1
size: -
V: TRBV27
D: -
CDR3: CASSWGSAGNEQFF
DNA: TGTGCCAGCAGTTGGGGGAGCGCGGGGAATGAGCAGTTCTTC

J: TRBJ2-2
size: -
V: TRBV5-6
D: -
CDR3: CASSVRGAGELFF
DNA: TGTGCCAGCAGCGTCAGGGGGGCCGGGGAGCTGTTTTTT

J: TRBJ1-2
size: -
V: TRBV29-1
D: TRBD1
CDR3: CSVFGTGAGYGYTF
DNA: TGCAGCGTTTTCGGGACAGGGGCTGGTTATGGCTACACCTTC

J: TRBJ2-5
size: -
V: TRBV18
D: TRBD2
CDR3: CASSPPGLAGVGETQYF
DNA: TGTGCCAGCTCACCACCGGGACTAGCGGGAGTGGGAGAGACCCAGTACTTC

J: TRBJ1-2
size: -
V: TRBV30
D: -
CDR3: CAWSRLRFGYTF
DNA: TGTGCCTGGAGTAGGCTGCGGTTTGGCTACACCTTC

J: TRBJ2-1
size: -
V: TRBV4-2
D: TRBD2
CDR3: CASSANLAGGYNEQFF
DNA: TGTGCCAGCAGCGCCAACCTAGCGGGAGGTTACAATGAGCAGTTCTTC

J: TRBJ1-2
size: -
V: TRBV6-5
D: TRBD1
CDR3: CASNQQGGKYGYTF
DNA: TGTGCCAGCAACCAACAGGGGGGCAAGTATGGCTACACCTTC

J: TRBJ2-5
size: -
V: TRBV7-8
D: -
CDR3: CASSRGVEMNKQYF
DNA: TGTGCCAGCAGCCGCGGCGTAGAGATGAACAAGCAGTACTTC

J: TRBJ1-1
size: once
V: TRBV4-1
D: -
CDR3: CASSQVGGPNTEAFF
DNA: TGCGCCAGCAGCCAAGTCGGGGGGCCCAACACTGAAGCTTTCTTT

J: TRBJ2-1
size: -
V: TRBV6-5
D: TRBD1
CDR3: CAASRQGSNEQFF
DNA: TGTGCCGCCTCAAGACAGGGGAGCAATGAGCAGTTCTTC

J: TRBJ1-4
size: -
V: TRBV7-9
D: TRBD1
CDR3: CASSSTLDRVHEKLFF
DNA: TGTGCCAGCAGTTCAACCCTGGACAGGGTCCATGAAAAACTGTTTTTT

J: TRBJ2-7
size: -
V: TRBV28
D: TRBD2
CDR3: CASEPAGSYEQYF
DNA: TGTGCCAGCGAGCCAGCGGGAAGCTACGAGCAGTACTTC

J: TRBJ2-5
size: few
V: TRBV4-3
D: TRBD2
CDR3: CASSQEGSGTVETQYF
DNA: TGCGCCAGCAGCCAAGAGGGTAGCGGGACTGTGGAGACCCAGTACTTC

J: TRBJ1-2
size: -
V: TRBV10-3
D: -
CDR3: CAISVTGNAYGYTF
DNA: TGTGCCATCAGTGTAACGGGTAATGCTTATGGCTACACCTTC

J: TRBJ2-7
size: -
V: TRBV6-5
D: TRBD1
CDR3: CASSSPPRTGGGEQYF
DNA: TGTGCCAGCAGTTCCCCCCCCCGGACAGGGGGAGGCGAGCAGTACTTC

J: TRBJ2-3
size: -
V: TRBV19
D: -
CDR3: CASSGPQGGITDTQYF
DNA: TGTGCCAGTAGTGGACCTCAAGGGGGAATCACAGATACGCAGTATTTT

J: TRBJ2-3
size: -
V: TRBV21-1
D: -
CDR3: CASGQRTTGALAPWEGTDTQYF
DNA: TGTGCCAGCGGGCAACGGACGACAGGGGCCTTGGCCCCGTGGGAGGGCACAGATACGCAGTATTTT

J: TRBJ2-6
size: -
V: TRBV19
D: -
CDR3: CASSKQDSGANVLTF
DNA: TGTGCCAGTAGTAAACAGGACTCTGGGGCCAACGTCCTGACTTTC

J: TRBJ2-7
size: -
V: TRBV9
D: -
CDR3: CASSVASLAAPYEQYF
DNA: TGTGCCAGCAGCGTAGCATCCCTCGCGGCGCCCTACGAGCAGTACTTC